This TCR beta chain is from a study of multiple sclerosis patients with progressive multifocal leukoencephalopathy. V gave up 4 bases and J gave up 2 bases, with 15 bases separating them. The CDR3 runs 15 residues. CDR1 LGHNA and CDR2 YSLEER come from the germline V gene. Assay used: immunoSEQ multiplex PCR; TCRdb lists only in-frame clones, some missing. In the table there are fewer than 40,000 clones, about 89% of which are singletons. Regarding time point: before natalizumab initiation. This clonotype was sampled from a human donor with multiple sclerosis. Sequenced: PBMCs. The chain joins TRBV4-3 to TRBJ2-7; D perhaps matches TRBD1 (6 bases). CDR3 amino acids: CASSRTTGTPYEQYF. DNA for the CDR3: TGCGCCAGCAGCCGGACGACCGGGACACCCTACGAGCAGTACTTC.